A selection of T cell receptor beta chains follows, all from one sample in a study of shared clonotypes between healthy human individuals. Here immunoSEQ multiplex PCR was the method, and the copy in TCRdb shows in-frame clones only, minus some. The table has around 1,100,000 clones, about 80% seen once. Source material: memory CD4+ T cells from PBMCs. The receptor source for this set is a man aged 18 to 30 in good health. Some clones in this sample may be carry-over from other donors' samples. Both conserved end residues are part of each CDR3. A D gene is named only where the DNA matches it firmly. Clone size is shown for a subset of rows, as once, few, many or a class of expanded clone.

size,D,length,V,J,DNA,CDR3
NA,TRBD1,12,TRBV10-3,TRBJ2-7,TGTGCCATCAGCAGGGACAGCTACGAGCAGTACTTC,CAISRDSYEQYF
many,NA,13,TRBV30,TRBJ1-1,TGTGCCTGGAGTGTCTTCGGGAACACTGAAGCTTTCTTT,CAWSVFGNTEAFF
NA,NA,14,TRBV4-1,TRBJ1-4,TGCGCCAGCAGCCAAGCTGGACGGATTGAAAAACTGTTTTTT,CASSQAGRIEKLFF
NA,NA,14,TRBV6-5,TRBJ1-2,TGTGCCACCATACAGGAGGGAAAGAACTATGGCTACACCTTC,CATIQEGKNYGYTF
NA,TRBD1,14,TRBV28,TRBJ1-4,TGTGCCAGCAGTGGGACAGGTTATAATGAAAAACTGTTTTTT,CASSGTGYNEKLFF
NA,NA,15,TRBV9,TRBJ2-2,TGTGCCAGCAACTCTCGGGGGCAGGACACCGGGGAGCTGTTTTTT,CASNSRGQDTGELFF
NA,NA,15,TRBV15,TRBJ2-6,TGTGCCACCAGCAGAGATGTGACTGGGGCCAACGTCCTGACTTTC,CATSRDVTGANVLTF
NA,NA,17,TRBV28,TRBJ1-5,TGTGCCAGCAGCAGTTCCCACCTGGTAGGGGGGAATCAGCCCCAGCATTTT,CASSSSHLVGGNQPQHF
NA,NA,13,TRBV5-1,TRBJ2-1,TGCGCCAGCAGCTTGTGGGGGCGCGATGAGCAGTTCTTC,CASSLWGRDEQFF
NA,NA,17,TRBV5-1,TRBJ2-3,TGCGCCAGCAGCCCCCAGGGTGTGGGAACTAGCACAGATACGCAGTATTTT,CASSPQGVGTSTDTQYF
NA,TRBD2,16,TRBV14,TRBJ2-7,TGTGCCAGCAGCCGAGGGACTAGCGGGATTGTCTACGAGCAGTACTTC,CASSRGTSGIVYEQYF
NA,NA,11,TRBV28,TRBJ2-5,TGTGCCAGCAGTGGCCAAGAGACCCAGTACTTC,CASSGQETQYF
NA,NA,15,TRBV5-1,TRBJ2-5,TGCGCCAGCAGCTCCGCTGCGCAGGGCGGAGAGACCCAGTACTTC,CASSSAAQGGETQYF
NA,NA,14,TRBV2,TRBJ2-4,TGTGCCAGCAAAAGGGACCAAGCCAAAAACATTCAGTACTTC,CASKRDQAKNIQYF
few,NA,13,TRBV29-1,TRBJ1-3,TGCAGCGTAGAGACACTCTCTGGAAACACCATATATTTT,CSVETLSGNTIYF
NA,NA,13,TRBV30,TRBJ1-5,TGTGCCTGGAGCGGGGGCGCGGGGCAGCCCCAGCATTTT,CAWSGGAGQPQHF
NA,NA,14,TRBV7-8,TRBJ1-5,TGTGCCAGCAGCCCAGGGACTTTTAATCAGCCCCAGCATTTT,CASSPGTFNQPQHF
NA,NA,14,TRBV7-9,TRBJ2-7,TGTGCCAGCAGCTTATTGGAGAGCACGGGGGAGCAGTACTTC,CASSLLESTGEQYF
NA,TRBD2,16,TRBV6-6,TRBJ2-1,TGTGCCAGCAGACCTCGGACTAGCGGGGCCTACAATGAGCAGTTCTTC,CASRPRTSGAYNEQFF
few,NA,13,TRBV30,TRBJ1-4,TGTGCCTGGGACCCGGGGCTTAATGAAAAACTGTTTTTT,CAWDPGLNEKLFF
once,NA,14,TRBV27,TRBJ1-4,TGTGCCAGCAGTTTACAATCCCAGGGGGAAAAACTGTTTTTT,CASSLQSQGEKLFF
NA,NA,13,TRBV9,TRBJ2-3,TGTGCCAGCAGCGTAGATGAGACAGATACGCAGTATTTT,CASSVDETDTQYF
NA,NA,12,TRBV6-5,TRBJ2-7,TGTGCCAGCAGTACCCAGGGCCACGAGCAGTACTTC,CASSTQGHEQYF
NA,TRBD2,15,TRBV7-8,TRBJ2-3,TGTGCCAGCAGCTTGGGACTAGCGCTAACAGATACGCAGTATTTT,CASSLGLALTDTQYF
NA,NA,19,TRBV7-8,TRBJ2-5,TGTGCCAGCAGCTCCTCCGGCCATGACGTGGCAGCAGTCCAAGAGACCCAGTACTTC,CASSSSGHDVAAVQETQYF
NA,NA,15,TRBV5-1,TRBJ1-3,TGCGCCAGCAGTCGACTGGGGGGCTCTGGAAACACCATATATTTT,CASSRLGGSGNTIYF
few,NA,17,TRBV5-6,TRBJ2-7,TGTGCCAGCAGCTTGCCGGGCAGCTCGGGGCTAGCCGGCGAGCAGTACTTC,CASSLPGSSGLAGEQYF
NA,TRBD2,20,TRBV7-3,TRBJ2-1,TGTGCCAGCAGCTCGCAATCCCTACTAGCGGGTGGACGCACCTACAATGAGCAGTTCTTC,CASSSQSLLAGGRTYNEQFF
few,TRBD1,12,TRBV28,TRBJ2-7,TGTGCCATGACAGGGAACTCCTACGAGCAGTACTTC,CAMTGNSYEQYF
NA,TRBD2,13,TRBV27,TRBJ2-1,TGTGCCAGCCGGAGCGGGAGTGAGAGTGAGCAGTTCTTC,CASRSGSESEQFF
NA,TRBD2,14,TRBV7-3,TRBJ2-5,TGTGCCAGCAGCCCCGGGACTAGGGGAGAGACCCAGTACTTC,CASSPGTRGETQYF
NA,NA,11,TRBV6-1,TRBJ2-1,TGTGCCAGCAGTGAAGGGAATGAGCAGTTCTTC,CASSEGNEQFF
NA,NA,13,TRBV7-8,TRBJ1-1,TGTGCCAGCAGCTTAGCAGAGAACACTGAAGCTTTCTTT,CASSLAENTEAFF
NA,NA,15,TRBV18,TRBJ2-5,TGTGCCAGCTCACCACCGTCTCGGCTAGGAGAGACCCAGTACTTC,CASSPPSRLGETQYF
NA,NA,14,TRBV19,TRBJ1-2,TGTGCCAGTAGTATAGACCGGGGGTTCGCTTCCTACACCTTC,CASSIDRGFASYTF
NA,TRBD1,13,TRBV5-1,TRBJ2-1,TGCGCCAGCAGCATTAGACAGGGCGATGAGCAGTTCTTC,CASSIRQGDEQFF
NA,NA,16,TRBV7-3,TRBJ2-7,TGTGCCAGCAGCTTAATGGGCGGAACGAGCTCCTACGAGCAGTACTTC,CASSLMGGTSSYEQYF
NA,TRBD2,15,TRBV28,TRBJ2-3,TGTGCCAGCAGTTTCGGGGGGGCTGGGACAGATACGCAGTATTTT,CASSFGGAGTDTQYF
once,NA,12,TRBV7-2,TRBJ2-3,TGTGCCAGCAGCCGACAGACAGATACGCAGTATTTT,CASSRQTDTQYF
once,NA,14,TRBV7-3,TRBJ1-2,TGTGCCAGCAGCCCCGTGGGTATGCAGTATGGCTACACCTTC,CASSPVGMQYGYTF
NA,TRBD1,15,TRBV7-9,TRBJ1-6,TGTGCCAGCAGCACCGGGACAGTTGCTAATTCACCCCTCCACTTT,CASSTGTVANSPLHF
NA,TRBD2,15,TRBV27,TRBJ2-3,TGTGCCAGCAGCTTGCGTAGCGGGAACGCAGATACGCAGTATTTT,CASSLRSGNADTQYF
NA,NA,15,TRBV7-2,TRBJ2-5,TGTGCCAGCAGCCCTCTCCTGGGCAGGGAAGAGACCCAGTACTTC,CASSPLLGREETQYF
NA,NA,14,TRBV7-3,TRBJ2-1,TGTGCCAGCAACGAAGGGAGGGGGTCAAATGAGCAGTTCTTC,CASNEGRGSNEQFF
NA,NA,13,TRBV6-6,TRBJ2-1,TGTGCCAGCCGCCCAAGCTCCTACAATGAGCAGTTCTTC,CASRPSSYNEQFF
NA,TRBD2,18,TRBV5-4,TRBJ2-7,TGTGCCAGCAGCTTGCGTGTTTTGGGGCTAGCGGCCTCCTACGAGCAGTACTTC,CASSLRVLGLAASYEQYF
NA,TRBD1,14,TRBV7-2,TRBJ2-2,TGTGCCAGCAGCCACGGGACAGCCACCGGGGAGCTGTTTTTT,CASSHGTATGELFF
NA,NA,19,TRBV28,TRBJ2-4,TGTGCCAGCAGTTTATACGGATCGGGGGCCGCCCTAGCCAAAAACATTCAGTACTTC,CASSLYGSGAALAKNIQYF